Listed below are T cell receptor beta chains from one sample, sequenced in a study of control samples from healthy donors and cancer patients. TCRdb's copy holds only in-frame clones and misses some; the assay was immunoSEQ multiplex PCR. The sample holds 150,000 or so clones, 80% to 95% seen once. Sequenced material: blood. The receptors stem from a woman between 45 and 65 years old in good health. CDR3s include the opening cysteine and the closing phenylalanine or tryptophan. Fields, in order: D gene, V gene, CDR3 length, J gene, clone size, CDR3 DNA, CDR3 protein. The D gene is left open where the match is weak. Size is stated for part of the rows, as once, few or many counts, or as a class when the clone is expanded.

d_gene: NA; v_gene: TRBV27; len: 15; j_gene: TRBJ2-7; abundance: NA; CDR3nt: TGTGCCAGCAGTTTATCGACAGGCGGCTCCTACGAGCAGTACTTC; CDR3aa: CASSLSTGGSYEQYF
d_gene: TRBD1; v_gene: TRBV27; len: 13; j_gene: TRBJ1-1; abundance: NA; CDR3nt: TGTGCCAGCAGTTTAAGGGACAGCTCTGAAGCTTTCTTT; CDR3aa: CASSLRDSSEAFF
d_gene: TRBD1; v_gene: TRBV5-1; len: 14; j_gene: TRBJ1-2; abundance: NA; CDR3nt: TGCGCCAGCAGCTCCGAAGGGGGCGGGTCGGGTTACACCTTC; CDR3aa: CASSSEGGGSGYTF
d_gene: TRBD1; v_gene: TRBV7-9; len: 14; j_gene: TRBJ2-7; abundance: once; CDR3nt: TGTGCCAGCAGCTTCGACAGGGCCCTCTACGAGCAGTACTTC; CDR3aa: CASSFDRALYEQYF
d_gene: NA; v_gene: TRBV6-5; len: 15; j_gene: TRBJ2-3; abundance: NA; CDR3nt: TGTGCCAGCAAACTAGGGGTCGGGATCACAGATACGCAGTATTTT; CDR3aa: CASKLGVGITDTQYF
d_gene: TRBD2; v_gene: TRBV14; len: 17; j_gene: TRBJ2-3; abundance: NA; CDR3nt: TGTGCCAGCAGCCAAGGACTGGCTAGCGGGAGTTCAAATACGCAGTATTTT; CDR3aa: CASSQGLASGSSNTQYF
d_gene: NA; v_gene: TRBV3-1/TRBV3-2; len: 16; j_gene: TRBJ2-1; abundance: once; CDR3nt: TGTGCCAGCCTAGGCCCGGGAGAAAACTCATACAATGAGCAGTTCTTC; CDR3aa: CASLGPGENSYNEQFF
d_gene: NA; v_gene: TRBV12-3/TRBV12-4; len: 13; j_gene: TRBJ2-1; abundance: NA; CDR3nt: TGTGCCAGCAGCTTACCGAACAGCAATGAGCAGTTCTTC; CDR3aa: CASSLPNSNEQFF
d_gene: TRBD1; v_gene: TRBV28; len: 15; j_gene: TRBJ1-1; abundance: NA; CDR3nt: TGTGCCAGCAGTCCTGGACAGGGGGCGCCGAGTGAAGCTTTCTTT; CDR3aa: CASSPGQGAPSEAFF
d_gene: TRBD1; v_gene: TRBV13; len: 15; j_gene: TRBJ2-7; abundance: NA; CDR3nt: TGTGCCAGCAGCTTAGGCCTGGAACAGGGGGCAATGCAGTACTTC; CDR3aa: CASSLGLEQGAMQYF
d_gene: NA; v_gene: TRBV11-2; len: 14; j_gene: TRBJ1-2; abundance: NA; CDR3nt: TGTGCCAGCTCCCCCGGGGATTCCAACTATGGCTACACCTTC; CDR3aa: CASSPGDSNYGYTF
d_gene: NA; v_gene: TRBV10-3; len: 13; j_gene: TRBJ2-5; abundance: NA; CDR3nt: TGTGCCATCAGTGATGGACAGCAAGAGACCCAGTACTTC; CDR3aa: CAISDGQQETQYF
d_gene: NA; v_gene: TRBV4-1; len: 16; j_gene: TRBJ2-7; abundance: NA; CDR3nt: TGCGCCAGCAGCCAAGCAGTTCTGGGACACGCGGACGAGCAGTACTTC; CDR3aa: CASSQAVLGHADEQYF
d_gene: NA; v_gene: TRBV30; len: 14; j_gene: TRBJ1-5; abundance: NA; CDR3nt: TGTGCCTGGAGTTGGGCGGGGAACGGTCAGCCCCAGCATTTT; CDR3aa: CAWSWAGNGQPQHF
d_gene: NA; v_gene: TRBV21-1; len: 15; j_gene: TRBJ1-6; abundance: NA; CDR3nt: TGTGCCAGCAGCGCTATACAGGGTCATAATTCACCCCTCCACTTT; CDR3aa: CASSAIQGHNSPLHF
d_gene: NA; v_gene: TRBV7-9; len: 14; j_gene: TRBJ1-2; abundance: NA; CDR3nt: TGTGCCAGCAGCCCGACAGTCTCGGGCTATGGCTACACCTTC; CDR3aa: CASSPTVSGYGYTF
d_gene: NA; v_gene: TRBV29-1; len: 13; j_gene: TRBJ1-2; abundance: NA; CDR3nt: TGCAGCGCCCAAAGGGGGGGGGCTATTGGCTACACCTTC; CDR3aa: CSAQRGGAIGYTF
d_gene: TRBD1; v_gene: TRBV28; len: 17; j_gene: TRBJ2-3; abundance: NA; CDR3nt: TGTGCCAGCAGTTTGGGCCGGGCAGGGGGACACACAGATACGCAGTATTTT; CDR3aa: CASSLGRAGGHTDTQYF
d_gene: TRBD1; v_gene: TRBV5-1; len: 15; j_gene: TRBJ1-4; abundance: once; CDR3nt: TGCGCCAGCAGCTGGGGACAGGGGGCTAATGAAAAACTGTTTTTT; CDR3aa: CASSWGQGANEKLFF
d_gene: TRBD1; v_gene: TRBV20-1; len: 14; j_gene: TRBJ1-6; abundance: NA; CDR3nt: TGCAGTGCTAGTAGGGCAGGGGGCAATTCACCCCTCCACTTT; CDR3aa: CSASRAGGNSPLHF
d_gene: NA; v_gene: TRBV12-3/TRBV12-4; len: 13; j_gene: TRBJ1-1; abundance: NA; CDR3nt: TGTGCCAGCAGTTTACACCCTTTCGGGACAGCTTTCTTT; CDR3aa: CASSLHPFGTAFF
d_gene: NA; v_gene: TRBV3-1/TRBV3-2; len: 12; j_gene: TRBJ1-2; abundance: NA; CDR3nt: TGTGCCAGCAGCCAGTTGGGGGATGGCTACACCTTC; CDR3aa: CASSQLGDGYTF
d_gene: NA; v_gene: TRBV16; len: 15; j_gene: TRBJ1-3; abundance: NA; CDR3nt: TGTGCCAGCAGAGATACGCGGGCCTCTGGAAACACCATATATTTT; CDR3aa: CASRDTRASGNTIYF
d_gene: NA; v_gene: TRBV12-3/TRBV12-4; len: 13; j_gene: TRBJ1-1; abundance: NA; CDR3nt: TGTGCCAGCAGTCCGACTGGGAACACTGAAGCTTTCTTT; CDR3aa: CASSPTGNTEAFF
d_gene: TRBD1; v_gene: TRBV5-6; len: 13; j_gene: TRBJ1-1; abundance: NA; CDR3nt: TGTGCCAGCAGCTGGGGGACAGTGGCTGAAGCTTTCTTT; CDR3aa: CASSWGTVAEAFF
d_gene: NA; v_gene: TRBV5-1; len: 15; j_gene: TRBJ1-2; abundance: NA; CDR3nt: TGCGCCAGCAGCTTGGCCTCGGGGCGCGGCTATGGCTACACCTTC; CDR3aa: CASSLASGRGYGYTF
d_gene: NA; v_gene: TRBV4-1; len: 18; j_gene: TRBJ1-5; abundance: NA; CDR3nt: TGCGCCAGCAGCCAAGATTATGGGGGGGGGATCTCCAATTGGCCCCAGCATTTT; CDR3aa: CASSQDYGGGISNWPQHF
d_gene: NA; v_gene: TRBV5-4; len: 13; j_gene: TRBJ1-6; abundance: NA; CDR3nt: TGTGCCAGCAGCTTGACTAATAATTCACCCCTCCACTTT; CDR3aa: CASSLTNNSPLHF
d_gene: NA; v_gene: TRBV27; len: 14; j_gene: TRBJ1-1; abundance: NA; CDR3nt: TGTGCCAGCAGTCGTCAGGGGCCGAACACTGAAGCTTTCTTT; CDR3aa: CASSRQGPNTEAFF
d_gene: NA; v_gene: TRBV4-1; len: 14; j_gene: TRBJ2-3; abundance: NA; CDR3nt: TGCGCCAGCAGCCAAGGACCGAGCACAGATACGCAGTATTTT; CDR3aa: CASSQGPSTDTQYF
d_gene: NA; v_gene: TRBV28; len: 14; j_gene: TRBJ1-1; abundance: NA; CDR3nt: TGTGCCAGCAGCTACGGGAGTCGGAACACTGAAGCTTTCTTT; CDR3aa: CASSYGSRNTEAFF
d_gene: TRBD1; v_gene: TRBV2; len: 14; j_gene: TRBJ1-3; abundance: NA; CDR3nt: TGTGCCAGCGGCCCGGGACAGATTGGAAACACCATATATTTT; CDR3aa: CASGPGQIGNTIYF
d_gene: NA; v_gene: TRBV6-1; len: 13; j_gene: TRBJ1-5; abundance: NA; CDR3nt: TGTGCCAGCAGTGAACAGGGGAGCCAGCCCCAGCATTTT; CDR3aa: CASSEQGSQPQHF
d_gene: NA; v_gene: TRBV28; len: 12; j_gene: TRBJ2-3; abundance: NA; CDR3nt: TGTGCCTACGGGGAACGGGCAGATACGCAGTATTTT; CDR3aa: CAYGERADTQYF
d_gene: TRBD1; v_gene: TRBV3-1/TRBV3-2; len: 14; j_gene: TRBJ2-7; abundance: NA; CDR3nt: TGTGCCAGCAGCCGACAGGGGGCTACCTACGAGCAGTACTTC; CDR3aa: CASSRQGATYEQYF
d_gene: NA; v_gene: TRBV4-2; len: 16; j_gene: TRBJ1-3; abundance: NA; CDR3nt: TGTGCCAGCAGCCAAGTACAGGTCAACTCTGGAAACACCATATATTTT; CDR3aa: CASSQVQVNSGNTIYF
d_gene: NA; v_gene: TRBV28; len: 11; j_gene: TRBJ1-6; abundance: NA; CDR3nt: TGTGCCAGCAGTTTACCAGGAATAGTCCACTTT; CDR3aa: CASSLPGIVHF
d_gene: TRBD1; v_gene: TRBV7-2; len: 12; j_gene: TRBJ2-2; abundance: NA; CDR3nt: TGTGCCAGCAGCTTGGACAGGAGGCGCCTGTTTTTT; CDR3aa: CASSLDRRRLFF
d_gene: NA; v_gene: TRBV7-8; len: 15; j_gene: TRBJ2-5; abundance: NA; CDR3nt: TGTGCCAGCAGCCTACTGGGGGGGCGACAAGAGACCCAGTACTTC; CDR3aa: CASSLLGGRQETQYF
d_gene: TRBD1; v_gene: TRBV6-5; len: 14; j_gene: TRBJ1-1; abundance: NA; CDR3nt: TGTGCCAGCACCCTGGACAGGCTAAACACTGAAGCTTTCTTT; CDR3aa: CASTLDRLNTEAFF
d_gene: NA; v_gene: TRBV29-1; len: 13; j_gene: TRBJ2-7; abundance: NA; CDR3nt: TGCAGCGCTCAAGGGGGACTTCCCTACGAGCAGTACTTC; CDR3aa: CSAQGGLPYEQYF
d_gene: TRBD1; v_gene: TRBV5-5; len: 15; j_gene: TRBJ2-3; abundance: NA; CDR3nt: TGTGCCAGCAGCCTGGGGACAGGGATGCCAGATACGCAGTATTTT; CDR3aa: CASSLGTGMPDTQYF
d_gene: NA; v_gene: TRBV7-8; len: 14; j_gene: TRBJ1-5; abundance: NA; CDR3nt: TGTGCCAGCAGGGCCGGGGCGAGCAATCAGCCCCAGCATTTT; CDR3aa: CASRAGASNQPQHF
d_gene: NA; v_gene: TRBV20-1; len: 8; j_gene: TRBJ1-2; abundance: NA; CDR3nt: TGCAGCAAAGATGGCTACACCTTC; CDR3aa: CSKDGYTF
d_gene: TRBD1; v_gene: TRBV11-2; len: 16; j_gene: TRBJ1-2; abundance: NA; CDR3nt: TGTGCCAGCAGCCCTCGGGGGACAGGCGGTACCTATGGCTACACCTTC; CDR3aa: CASSPRGTGGTYGYTF
d_gene: NA; v_gene: TRBV29-1; len: 15; j_gene: TRBJ2-1; abundance: NA; CDR3nt: TGCAGCGTTGAAGGATGGGGGGCTTCCTACAATGAGCAGTTCTTC; CDR3aa: CSVEGWGASYNEQFF